The clone carrying this T cell receptor (beta chain) was seen a single time. In the original analysis: Reference gene primer amplification in the assay estimated nucleated cell counts. Profiled with immunoSEQ multiplex PCR; TCRdb holds only in-frame clones, not every one. The D gene and trimming were derived from the DNA, and the V and J assignments and clone size from that table. The sample holds over 300,000 clones, more than 80% seen once. V lost 2 bases to trimming and J lost 0 bases, with 14 bases between them. Germline loops: CDR1 SGHTA, CDR2 FQGNSA. This CDR3 comprises 17 residues. The data are from a study of blood T cell repertoires in COVID-19. Study background: Some COVID-19 samples were acute and others convalescent; all came from the United States, Italy and Spain. Sample material is recorded as cDNA or gDNA derived from T cells, B-cell-depleted T cells, or PBMCs.

Sequenced input: peripheral blood. This clonotype was obtained from a man aged 40-49 years with acute or convalescent COVID-19. The chain links TRBV7-2 to TRBJ2-1; possible D gene TRBD2, 6 bases. The CDR3 loop is CASSLRGGYRSYNEQFF. CDR3 nucleotide sequence: TGTGCCAGCAGCTTAAGAGGAGGGTATCGCTCCTACAATGAGCAGTTCTTC.